Listed below are T cell receptor beta chains from one sample, sequenced in a study of beta chain features in type 1 diabetes. Profiled with immunoSEQ multiplex PCR; TCRdb holds only in-frame clones, not every one. The sample comprises 450,000 or so clones, roughly 11% of which are singletons, and roughly 0.046% rests with the top ten. Sequenced input: naive CD4+ T cells from blood. These receptors were obtained from a woman between 18 and 30 years old in good health. Each CDR3 is given with its conserved first and last residue. Fields, in order: clone size, J gene, V gene, D gene, CDR3 DNA, CDR3 protein. A D gene is named only where the DNA matches it firmly. Clone size is given for some rows only: seen once, a few or many times, or a class if the clone is expanded.

few TRBJ1-2 TRBV4-1 TRBD1 TGCGCCAGCAGCCAAGCACTACAGGGGCACTATGGCTACACCTTC CASSQALQGHYGYTF
- TRBJ2-1 TRBV4-3 TRBD1 TGCGCCAGCAGCCAAGGGACGGGACAGGCCTACAATGAGCAGTTCTTC CASSQGTGQAYNEQFF
few TRBJ2-5 TRBV19 - TGTGCCAGTAGTACGAGGGAGACCCAGTACTTC CASSTRETQYF
- TRBJ1-2 TRBV2 - TGTGCCAGCAGTGAACTGCAGAGGGGGGACTATGGCTACACCTTC CASSELQRGDYGYTF
- TRBJ2-5 TRBV7-2 TRBD2 TGTGCCAGCAATCGGGTAGCGGGGTCGGGTGAGACCCAGTACTTC CASNRVAGSGETQYF
- TRBJ2-2 TRBV7-2 - TGTGCCAGCAGCTTAGATCGGGGGACCGGGGAGCTGTTTTTT CASSLDRGTGELFF
once TRBJ2-5 TRBV4-1 TRBD1 TGCGCCAGCAGCCCGGGACAGCTTCCAGAGACCCAGTACTTC CASSPGQLPETQYF
- TRBJ2-3 TRBV20-1 - TGCAGTGCTAGTCGGGGGAGTTTT CSASRGSF
few TRBJ2-1 TRBV5-4 TRBD1 TGTGCCAGCAGCCCCCCGGCAGGGGGAGACTACAATGAGCAGTTCTTC CASSPPAGGDYNEQFF
- TRBJ2-7 TRBV7-2 - TGTGCCAGCAGCTTACGGACTGCTAACGAGCAGTACTTC CASSLRTANEQYF
few TRBJ2-5 TRBV2 - TGTGCCAGCAGTAAACAACAAGAGACCCAGTACTTC CASSKQQETQYF
few TRBJ2-5 TRBV18 - TGTGCCAGCTCACCAATGGAGACCCAGTACTTC CASSPMETQYF
- TRBJ2-2 TRBV4-3 - TGCGCCAGCAGCCAAGATACAGGACGATACACCGGGGAGCTGTTTTTT CASSQDTGRYTGELFF
- TRBJ2-5 TRBV13 TRBD2 TGTGCCAGCAGCCAGGGACTATCCAATGGAGAGACCCAGTACTTC CASSQGLSNGETQYF
few TRBJ2-3 TRBV7-9 - TGTGCCAGCAGCTTACTGGGTGATACGCAGTATTTT CASSLLGDTQYF
- TRBJ2-1 TRBV7-2 - TGTGCCAGCAGCTTAGATCCCTCCTACAATGAGCAGTTCTTC CASSLDPSYNEQFF
many TRBJ2-7 TRBV13 - TGTGCCAGCAGCCGGAGGGGTTACGAGCAGTACTTC CASSRRGYEQYF
- TRBJ2-2 TRBV29-1 - TGCAGCGCTAGGCTCAGAAGCGCGAACACCGGGGAGCTGTTTTTT CSARLRSANTGELFF
few TRBJ2-7 TRBV4-1 - TGCGCCAGCAGCCAAGATTTGATCGGCAGGAGGAACGAGCAGTACTTC CASSQDLIGRRNEQYF
- TRBJ2-2 TRBV6-4 - TGTGCCAGCAGTGCACAGGGTGCCGGGGAGCTGTTTTTT CASSAQGAGELFF
few TRBJ1-2 TRBV18 TRBD1 TGTGCCAGCTCACAGGACAGGAACTATGGCTACACCTTC CASSQDRNYGYTF
- TRBJ2-2 TRBV7-8 - TGTGCCAGCAGGCCGGACAGAACGAACACCGGGGAGCTGTTTTTT CASRPDRTNTGELFF